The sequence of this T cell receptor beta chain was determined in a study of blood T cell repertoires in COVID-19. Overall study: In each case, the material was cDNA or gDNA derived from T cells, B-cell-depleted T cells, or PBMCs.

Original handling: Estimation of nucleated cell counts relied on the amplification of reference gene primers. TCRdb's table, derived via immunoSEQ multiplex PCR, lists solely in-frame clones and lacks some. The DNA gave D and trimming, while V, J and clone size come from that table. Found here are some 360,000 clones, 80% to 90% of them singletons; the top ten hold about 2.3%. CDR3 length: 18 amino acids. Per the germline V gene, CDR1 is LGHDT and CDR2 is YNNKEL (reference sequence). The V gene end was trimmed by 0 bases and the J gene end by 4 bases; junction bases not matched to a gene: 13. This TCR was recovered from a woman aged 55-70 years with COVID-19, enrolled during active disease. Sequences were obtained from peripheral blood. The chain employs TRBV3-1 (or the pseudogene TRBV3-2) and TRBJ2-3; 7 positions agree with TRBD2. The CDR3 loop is CASSQDWRGTRVADTQYF. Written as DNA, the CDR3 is TGTGCCAGCAGCCAAGATTGGCGGGGGACCCGAGTGGCAGATACGCAGTATTTT.